The next 20 T cell receptor beta chains were all read from a single sample in a study of regulatory T cells in long-lasting Graves disease. Library construction for TCR beta used iRepertoire HTBI primers and Arm-PCR of CDR3 regions. From the multiplex PCR reads, TCRdb called clonotypes with MiXCR, one entry per CDR3 protein. Of 430,000 or so distinct CDR3 sequences listed, around 20% are singletons. Stated time point: persistent/refractory GD, antithyroid drugs over 5 years with positive TRAb. From PBMCs, RNA was extracted and then used to make the TCR library. Sample: peripheral blood mononuclear cells (PBMCs), taken when the disease was refractory, from a patient treated with antithyroid drugs. The receptor source for this set is a female donor with Graves disease.

The chain is built from TRBV5-1 and TRBJ1-4; D unclear. The V gene's germline CDR1 is SGHRS and CDR2 YFSETQ. The CDR3 consists of 15 residues. Trimming cost V 4 bases and J 4 bases, with 14 bases left between them. The CDR3 DNA reads as TGCGCCAGCAGCAATCGGACGGTTGGTAATGAAAAACTGTTTTTT. The encoded protein is CASSNRTVGNEKLFF. Supplemented by reference TRBV5-1 and TRBJ1-4, the full variable domain reads KAGVTQTPRYLIKTRGQQVTLSCSPISGHRSVSWYQQTPGQGLQFLFEYFSETQRNKGNFPGRFSGRQFSNSRSEMNVSTLELGDSALYLCASSNRTVGNEKLFFGSGTQLSVL.

This clonotype came up many times. This rearrangement joins TRBV12-3 or TRBV12-4 to TRBJ1-2; maybe TRBD1 (6 bases). CDR3 length equals 17 residues. Deletions cut 3 bases from V and 4 bases from J, with 21 bases between. CDR3 residues: CASSFYQGQTDFYGYTF. CDR3 DNA: TGTGCCAGCAGTTTTTACCAGGGACAAACCGATTTCTATGGCTACACCTTC.

The chain employs TRBV29-1 and TRBJ2-1, with TRBD1 matching over 7 bases. The CDR3 runs to 13 residues. The germline V gene has CDR1 SQVTM and CDR2 ANQGSEA. J was trimmed by 6 bases and V by 7 bases; bases with no gene match: 9. The CDR3 region is CSGVGTAINEQFF. The CDR3 DNA sequence: TGCAGCGGGGTGGGGACAGCGATCAATGAGCAGTTCTTC.

This clonotype was picked up a small number of times. The V gene is TRBV2, the J gene TRBJ2-1, with 7 bases fitting TRBD2. Losses at the gene ends were 5 bases for V and 8 bases for J; bases not matched to a gene: 15. The CDR3 runs 16 residues. Germline V CDR1 and CDR2: SNHLY, FYNNEI. In DNA, the CDR3 is TGTGCCAGCAGTCCCCTCGCGGGAGCCGGCCGCCATGAGCAGTTCTTC. Translation: CASSPLAGAGRHEQFF. Full variable domain (remainder filled in from reference TRBV2 and TRBJ2-1): EPEVTQTPSHQVTQMGQEVILRCVPISNHLYFYWYRQILGQKVEFLVSFYNNEISEKSEIFDDQFSVERPDGSNFTLKIRSTKLEDSAMYFCASSPLAGAGRHEQFFGPGTRLTVL.

This clonotype was observed at least ten times. CDR3 residues: CASGSTSSSYEQYF. In DNA form, the CDR3 reads TGTGCTAGCGGATCGACATCAAGCTCCTACGAGCAGTACTTC. J is TRBJ2-7 and V is TRBV3-1, with D maybe TRBD2 (6 bases). CDR1 and CDR2 from the germline V gene are LGHDT and YNNKEL (reference sequence). The CDR3 is 14 amino acids.

This clonotype was found many times. The J gene is TRBJ1-5, the V gene TRBV15, with 10 bases identical to TRBD1. The CDR3 runs to 15 residues. Germline values: CDR1 LNHNV, CDR2 YYDKDF (reference sequence). J gave up 2 bases and V 9 bases, and 7 bases lay outside the gene matches. The CDR3 region has the DNA TGTGCCACTGGACAGGGGGTACGGGGCAATCAGCCCCAGCATTTT. It translates to CATGQGVRGNQPQHF. The whole variable domain, filled in from reference TRBV15 and TRBJ1-5, reads DAMVIQNPRYQVTQFGKPVTLSCSQTLNHNVMYWYQQKSSQAPKLLFHYYDKDFNNEADTPDNFQSRRPNTSFCFLDIRSPGLGDTAMYLCATGQGVRGNQPQHFGDGTRLSIL.

The rearrangement links TRBV4-1 to TRBJ2-2, with TRBD1 as a possible D gene (6 bases). With 0 bases removed from V and 5 bases from J, the gap between germline ends came to 13 bases. Looked up from germline, CDR1 is MGHRA and CDR2 is YSYEKL. This CDR3 spans 16 amino acids. The CDR3 DNA reads TGCGCCAGCAGCCAAGAAAACAGGGCCTTAACCGGGGAGCTGTTTTTT. This gives the protein CASSQENRALTGELFF.

The J gene is TRBJ2-1, the V gene TRBV18, with 8 bases fitting TRBD2. Germline values: CDR1 KGHSH, CDR2 LQKENI. The ends lost 3 bases at V and 9 bases at J; junction bases unmatched: 7. This CDR3 is built from 14 residues. CDR3 residues: CASSPWDRGGEQFF. The CDR3 DNA reads TGTGCCAGCTCACCGTGGGACCGGGGGGGTGAGCAGTTCTTC.

This chain links TRBV5-1 with TRBJ1-5; D is uncertain. CDR3 length: 15 amino acids. Trimming removed 0 bases from V and 9 bases from J, with 16 bases in between. The germline V gene encodes CDR1 SGHRS and CDR2 YFSETQ. The chain's CDR3 is CASSLGYLSDAPQHF. For the CDR3, the DNA is TGCGCCAGCAGCTTGGGGTACCTCAGCGATGCGCCCCAGCATTTT.

This clonotype was picked up many times. This rearrangement joins TRBV7-2 to TRBJ2-5, with D hard to call. The CDR3 consists of 16 residues. Germline V CDR1 and CDR2: SGHTA, FQGNSA. Deletions cut 2 bases from V and 2 bases from J, with 15 bases between. Written as DNA, the CDR3 is TGTGCCAGCAGCTTATTTCGCGGAAGCGAACAAGAGACCCAGTACTTC. Protein sequence: CASSLFRGSEQETQYF.

This rearrangement joins TRBV20-1 to TRBJ1-5, with 7 positions matching TRBD1. Germline lookup yields CDR1 DFQATT and CDR2 SNEGSKA (reference sequence). CDR3 length: 18 amino acids. V lost 7 bases and J lost 0; bases outside the gene matches: 18. CDR3 in amino acids: CSVPLQGKDLYSNQPQHF. The CDR3 DNA reads as TGCAGTGTCCCATTACAGGGGAAGGATCTTTATAGCAATCAGCCCCAGCATTTT.

The chain couples TRBV7-9 to TRBJ1-4; D unresolved. V lost 1 base to trimming and J lost 6 bases, with 18 bases between them. The length of the CDR3 is 17 residues. CDR1 SEHNR and CDR2 FQNEAQ come from the germline V gene (reference sequence). In DNA, the CDR3 is TGTGCCAGCAGCTTAGTTGCCGGTGTATCGGGCGATGAAAAACTGTTTTTT. Translating gives CASSLVAGVSGDEKLFF.

This clonotype was detected many times. This chain connects TRBV6-1 to TRBJ1-1, with 8 positions matching TRBD1. Losses at the gene ends were 6 bases for V and 7 bases for J; bases not matched to a gene: 4. Germline V gives CDR1 MNHNS, CDR2 SASEGT. The CDR3 runs to 12 residues. CDR3: CASRDRASEAFF. In DNA, the CDR3 is TGTGCCAGCAGGGACAGGGCCAGTGAAGCTTTCTTT.

This clonotype was observed at least ten times. The V gene is TRBV20-1, the J gene TRBJ1-5; D is uncertain. The CDR3 sequence is 14 residues long. The V end was cut by 0 bases, the J end by 0 bases, with 6 bases between. Germline V CDR1 and CDR2: DFQATT, SNEGSKA (reference sequence). CDR3 in amino acids: CSAREWTSNQPQHF. DNA of the CDR3: TGCAGTGCTAGAGAATGGACTAGCAATCAGCCCCAGCATTTT.

About this clonotype itself: One junction end does not reproduce the germline sequence, and a read error may be involved. The V and J genes are TRBV5-1 and TRBJ1-1, with TRBD1 matching 12 bases. Per the germline V gene, CDR1 is SGHRS and CDR2 is YFSETQ. The CDR3 is 17 amino acids. In DNA, the CDR3 is TGCGCCAGCAGCTTGGAGGGACAGGGGGCCCTGAACACTGAAGCTTCCTTT. Amino acid sequence: CASSLEGQGALNTEASF.

This clonotype was detected ten times or more. V gene TRBV7-8 combines with J gene TRBJ2-2, with 7 bases fitting TRBD1. V was clipped by 0 bases and J by 2 bases; unmatched bases: 12. CDR1 and CDR2 from the germline V gene are SGHVS and FQNEAQ. CDR3 length equals 19 residues. CDR3 protein: CASSLALPGQNFNTGELFF. DNA for the CDR3: TGTGCCAGCAGCTTAGCGCTTCCGGGACAGAACTTTAACACCGGGGAGCTGTTTTTT.

The sample holds a few counts of this clonotype. The CDR3 DNA reads as TGCAGTGCTTCCTGGGCCCACGAGCAGTACTTC. Amino acid sequence: CSASWAHEQYF. This chain uses TRBV20-1 with TRBJ2-7; the D is unclear. CDR3 size: 11 residues. Germline assignment: CDR1 DFQATT and CDR2 SNEGSKA (reference sequence). Trimming stripped 5 bases from V and 5 bases from J, with 10 bases between.

This clonotype showed up many times. The genes are TRBV28 and TRBJ1-5; 8 bases map to TRBD1. This CDR3 spans 14 amino acids. Trimming at V came to 4 bases and at J to 6 bases, leaving 5 bases not matched to a gene. From germline, CDR1 is MDHEN and CDR2 SYDVKM. The CDR3 region is CASSSTGVGQPQHF. The CDR3 nucleotides are TGTGCCAGCAGTTCGACAGGGGTCGGTCAGCCCCAGCATTTT. The whole variable domain, filled in from reference TRBV28 and TRBJ1-5, reads DVKVTQSSRYLVKRTGEKVFLECVQDMDHENMFWYRQDPGLGLRLIYFSYDVKMKEKGDIPEGYSVSREKKERFSLILESASTNQTSMYLCASSSTGVGQPQHFGDGTRLSIL.

Worth noting for this clonotype: One junction end does not reproduce the germline sequence, and a read error may be involved. The CDR3 sequence: CASSIQVQETHYF. For the CDR3, the DNA is TGTGCCAGTAGTATACAGGTACAAGAGACCCATTACTTC. This chain uses TRBV19 with TRBJ2-5; no clear D gene. CDR1 LNHDA and CDR2 SQIVND come from the germline V gene (reference sequence). This CDR3 has 13 residues.

This clonotype was counted ten times or more. The V call is TRBV10-3, the J call TRBJ1-1; D call uncertain. Germline V lookup: CDR1 ENHRY, CDR2 SYGVKD. There are 14 residues in the CDR3. The ends were cut back, 8 bases at V and 0 bases at J, with 13 bases in the middle. This CDR3 is CAIGPGRMNTEAFF. The CDR3 region has the DNA TGTGCCATCGGGCCTGGCAGGATGAACACTGAAGCTTTCTTT.